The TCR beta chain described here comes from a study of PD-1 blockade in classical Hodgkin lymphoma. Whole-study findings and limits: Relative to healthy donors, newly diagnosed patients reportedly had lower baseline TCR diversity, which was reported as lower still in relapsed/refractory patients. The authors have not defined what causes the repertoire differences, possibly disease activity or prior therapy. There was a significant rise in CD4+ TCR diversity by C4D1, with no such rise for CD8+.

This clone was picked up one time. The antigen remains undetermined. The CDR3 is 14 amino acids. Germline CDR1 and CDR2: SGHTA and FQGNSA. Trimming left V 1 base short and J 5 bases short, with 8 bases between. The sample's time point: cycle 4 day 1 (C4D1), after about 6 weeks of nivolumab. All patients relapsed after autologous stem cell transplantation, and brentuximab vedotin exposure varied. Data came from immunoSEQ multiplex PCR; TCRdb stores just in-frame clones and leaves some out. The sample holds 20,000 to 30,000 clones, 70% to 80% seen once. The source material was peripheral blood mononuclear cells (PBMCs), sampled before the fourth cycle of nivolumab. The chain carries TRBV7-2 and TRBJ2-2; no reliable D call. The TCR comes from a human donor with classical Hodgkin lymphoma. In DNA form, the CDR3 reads TGTGCCAGCAGCTTAGACAGCTTGACCGGGGAGCTGTTTTTT. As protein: CASSLDSLTGELFF.